Reported below is one T cell receptor beta chain. The target antigen is unknown. The data stem from a study of T cell responses to AZD1222 COVID-19 vaccine. Study at large: Whether given at about 4 or about 12 weeks, second doses were pooled. Notes on the study in general: The span of vaccine-associated CD4 TCRs extended across spike, with dominance at 160-218 and 743-854.

This table comes from immunoSEQ multiplex PCR, and its TCRdb copy is limited to in-frame clones, with some not included. The sample has fewer than 110,000 clones; around 91% are singletons. Unmatched junction bases numbered 10, after V lost 4 bases and J lost 6 bases. The CDR3 covers 15 residues. The germline V gene has CDR1 MGHRA and CDR2 YSYEKL. Source: peripheral blood, taken on day 0 of AZD1222 vaccination. The sequence was obtained from an adult in good health. The chain links TRBV4-1 to TRBJ1-1; 8 nucleotides align to TRBD1. The CDR3 protein is CASSPRATGVSEAFF. The CDR3 DNA reads as TGCGCCAGCAGCCCCAGGGCGACAGGGGTCTCTGAAGCTTTCTTT.